This TCR beta chain was obtained from a study of cytomegalovirus exposure and HLA in healthy donors listed by TCRdb under 2017. General notes on the study: An earlier analysis of fewer than 750 of the donors reported approximately 280 Gb of sequence data and 117 million unique TCR beta sequences obtained from around 190 million T cells. The later analysis used no new phenotypic data to find candidate immune exposures, relying instead on TCR beta sequences and their occurrence across donors. Roughly 300 gigabases of sequencing data and 70 million to 100 million unique TCR sequences were included in an early release covering about 700 HLA-typed donors. Donor age, sex, ethnicity and CMV serostatus were compiled together with the repertoire data. Several DR-DQ haplotypes were treated as single units for association and clustering because of strong linkage in the cohort. High-throughput TCR immunosequencing, statistical association of individual TCRs with disease status, and machine learning were combined to predict cytomegalovirus infection status. The study was designed to test whether signatures of past pathogen exposure could be identified by cataloging public T cell receptors. A later genetic analysis used genome-wide SNP genotypes for about 65% of the roughly 700 donors, treating that subset as a discovery cohort. Both class I and class II loci were covered by HLA typing, at four-digit resolution. Across about 380 genotyped donors of the cohort, an average of about 240,000 unique TCR beta nucleotide sequences per donor were sequenced, and around 19% of those sequences were non-productive. Of the roughly 400 genotyped donors, about 84% fell in the genetic ancestry cluster associated with self-reported Caucasian donors. In a later analysis, previously published TCR beta repertoires from about 670 donors were re-analyzed and high-resolution HLA genotyping was added so that TCR occurrence patterns could be studied. Using immunosequencing, the study profiled T cell repertoires from fewer than 700 subjects and related those repertoires to cytomegalovirus serostatus. Besides the first cohort of about 730 subjects, a separate validation cohort made up of 120 different subjects was used. Typing coverage varied by locus: roughly 620-640 donors for A, B, C, DRB1 and DQB1; more than 500 for DQA1; 606 for DPA1; approximately 450 for DPB1. All discovery cohort repertoires had been generated using a single sequencing platform. An earlier analysis of 500 to 650 of the donors applied high-throughput TCR beta sequencing to assess whether each TCR beta V gene segment acted as functional or pseudogenic.

On this clone itself: The specificity of this receptor is unknown. Qualities for individual bases were not recorded, and no much larger clone is one base off.

General findings and caveats noted by the study authors: A later analysis found that HLA-associated TCR beta chains were more clonally expanded and had lower generation probabilities than equally common non-associated chains. A later genetic analysis associated a missense DCLRE1C variant with V-gene and J-gene trimming of TCR beta chains, and an independent cohort replicated the association. Some IMGT-functional V segments, including TRBV6-2 and TRBV6-3, could not be distinguished by the 87-base-pair reads and were therefore excluded. A later genetic analysis reported fewer N-insertions in productive TCRs among donors in an Asian-associated ancestry cluster than the approximately 700-donor mean. The cohort was sequenced for TCR beta chains only, and without alpha or paired-chain data the features that could be detected were limited. According to the authors, the approach could potentially be generalized to other disease states and immunological phenotypes. Approximately 16 rarely observed V segments, including chromosome 9 orphons, were excluded from the earlier analysis of several hundred of the donors because counts were too low. For the cohort, immune exposure information was limited to CMV serostatus. In the study, 150 to 200 TCR beta chains were listed as associated with cytomegalovirus. In a later analysis, the rate of TCR association differed among HLA loci, with DRB1 alleles having the most associated TCRs and HLA-C alleles having the fewest. The classifier was reported to diagnose cytomegalovirus status with high specificity and sensitivity in both the original and validation cohorts. Across donors, most TCR sequences were observed very rarely, whereas some public TCRs were present in many individuals. Several of the top co-occurrence clusters appeared to be linked to parvovirus B19, influenza, CMV and Epstein-Barr virus, according to a later analysis. When HLA alleles, especially DR and DQ, strongly co-occurred, TCR associations were difficult to assign to individual alleles. In an earlier analysis of several hundred of the donors, most TCR beta V segments were observed in productive rearrangements about 87% or about 30% of the time, broadly matching IMGT annotations. A further reported finding was that TCR beta sequences accurately predicted the HLA-A and HLA-B alleles for most subjects in the first cohort. Sequencing depth was assumed to be roughly uniform across donors in the presence/absence analyses, though that assumption may not hold. A later analysis associated about 17,000 TCR beta sequences with specific HLA alleles at a false discovery rate of 0.05. In vitro tests confirmed that three of the cytomegalovirus-associated TCR beta chains recognize cytomegalovirus antigens. Because some donors lacked HLA typing at each locus, the association tests relied only on the typed subset. A cluster of highly shared sequence variants was judged likely to be a technical artifact of the sequencing pipeline. According to a later analysis, most CMV-associated TCR beta chains appeared to be HLA-restricted, and the HLA associations seemed to be driven largely by CMV exposure. Correlated functional status among segregating V segments might reflect linkage disequilibrium, but an unknown experimental factor could not be ruled out.

V lost 5 bases and J lost 1 base; the stretch between them is 14 bases long. The germline V gene (reference sequence) provides CDR1 LNHDA and CDR2 SQIVND. The CDR3, from cysteine to phenylalanine, totals 15 residues. CDR3 DNA is the only sequence kept; it has 45 bases, read in frame from the first base. The library was generated by the immunoSEQ multiplex PCR assay. A mixture of 60 forward primers for TCR Vbeta segments and 13 reverse primers for TCR Jbeta segments was used in the multiplex PCR. The CDR3 region of rearranged TCR beta genes was amplified from genomic DNA with a multiplex PCR assay. The Illumina HiSeq System was used to sequence the amplified TCR beta libraries as 87-base-pair reads. Per the original workflow: A later analysis counted 65 million to 90 million unique TCR beta chains across the 600 to 850 repertoires, and 10 million to 12 million of these chains were shared by at least two donors. To remove PCR and sequencing errors, raw reads were error-corrected and collapsed into unique sequences using a nearest-neighbor algorithm that merged closely related sequences. CDR3 sequences were aligned to IMGT reference sequences to assign V, D and J gene segments. Each retained sequence needed at least a six-nucleotide match to both a V gene segment and a J gene segment. Rearrangements were classified as productive when the CDR3 lacked stop codons and remained in frame with V and J, and all other rearrangements were classified as non-productive. Following IMGT convention, CDR3 was defined as the stretch from the second conserved V-encoded cysteine to the conserved J-encoded phenylalanine. The earlier analysis of about 500 of the donors excluded sequences that lacked an unambiguous match to a single V gene segment. In an earlier analysis of approximately 610 of the donors, V segments were called functional above 56.7% productive rearrangements and were called segregating when the between-donor standard deviation exceeded 5%. A statistical classification framework was built for diagnosing cytomegalovirus status from the catalog of TCR beta chain sequences. In a later analysis, V and J genes were assigned by comparing TCR nucleotide sequences against IMGT/GENE-DB human TR gene sequences. The TCRdist pipeline was used in a later analysis to assign CDR3 sequences and most-parsimonious VDJ recombination scenarios. In a later analysis, every TCR beta chain was defined by the combination of its CDR3 amino acid sequence and its V-gene family, and reads without a unique V-gene family were dropped. To address suspected cross-contamination and a sequencing artifact, a later analysis removed 592 highly shared, low-generation-probability nucleotide sequences. A later analysis calculated a clonal expansion index for each public chain from normalized within-repertoire ranks of inferred template counts. A later analysis computed generation probabilities with a VDJ recombination model fitted to out-of-frame rearrangements, and checked the results against IGoR. A later analysis scored TCR-TCR, TCR-HLA and TCR-CMV co-occurrence with hypergeometric tests, applying a repertoire-size bias correction to TCR pairs. To estimate false discovery rates, a later analysis permuted the HLA or CMV assignments 20 times. In a later analysis, co-occurring TCRs were grouped with DBSCAN, and TCRdist sequence similarity was added when clustering was performed within HLA-allele-positive subsets. Repertoires with fewer than 30,000 or more than 120,000 public chains, plus five repertoires with anomalous nucleotide sharing, were excluded from co-occurrence clustering. Held by TCRdb, this immuneACCESS table contains in-frame sequences only and omits some clones. Under half of the omission traces to an unresolved V gene where checked; the cause of the rest is unknown. V and J calls and clone size are those listed in that table; D and trimming were worked out from the DNA. This sample comprises more than 90,000 clones, roughly 70% of them detected only once. Around 10% of the sample comes from the top ten.

The cohort comprised under 700 healthy bone marrow donors. All cohort members were sampled while nominally healthy, although unrecorded immune exposures were likely present. The donor was CMV seropositive and belonged to the group of 250 to 300 seropositive cohort members. A peripheral blood sample was collected from each donor, and TCR beta sequencing was performed on peripheral blood mononuclear cells. The Qiagen DNeasy Blood Extraction Kit was used to extract genomic DNA from the blood cell samples. Sequencing was performed on PBMCs. The sequence came from a woman in her 50s in good health and CMV-seropositive. The rearranged segments are TRBV19 and TRBJ1-1; the D region possibly corresponds to TRBD1 (5 bases align). The CDR3 is CASSPPRGGNTEAFF. The DNA sequence reads TGTGCCAGTAGTCCCCCTCGGGGGGGGAACACTGAAGCTTTCTTT.